This TCR beta chain originates from a study of blood T cell repertoires in COVID-19. In the original workflow: Amplification with reference gene primers provided the estimates of nucleated cell counts. This table comes from immunoSEQ multiplex PCR, and its TCRdb copy is limited to in-frame clones, with some not included. V and J calls and clone size are those listed in that table; D and trimming were worked out from the DNA. This sample carries roughly 150,000 clones, about 83% of them seen once, and the ten largest clones take over 4.5%. CDR3 length: 13 amino acids. The V gene lost 3 bases and the J gene lost 4 bases, with 8 bases spanning the gap. The V gene's germline CDR1 is SEHNR and CDR2 FQNEAQ (reference sequence).

The sample taken for sequencing was peripheral blood. This clonotype was obtained from a human donor in a cohort sampled during active COVID-19. The chain carries TRBV7-9 and TRBJ2-3, with a possible D match to TRBD1 (5 bases). Here the CDR3 reads CASSFRQPDTQYF. Written as DNA, the CDR3 is TGTGCCAGCAGCTTTAGACAGCCAGATACGCAGTATTTT.